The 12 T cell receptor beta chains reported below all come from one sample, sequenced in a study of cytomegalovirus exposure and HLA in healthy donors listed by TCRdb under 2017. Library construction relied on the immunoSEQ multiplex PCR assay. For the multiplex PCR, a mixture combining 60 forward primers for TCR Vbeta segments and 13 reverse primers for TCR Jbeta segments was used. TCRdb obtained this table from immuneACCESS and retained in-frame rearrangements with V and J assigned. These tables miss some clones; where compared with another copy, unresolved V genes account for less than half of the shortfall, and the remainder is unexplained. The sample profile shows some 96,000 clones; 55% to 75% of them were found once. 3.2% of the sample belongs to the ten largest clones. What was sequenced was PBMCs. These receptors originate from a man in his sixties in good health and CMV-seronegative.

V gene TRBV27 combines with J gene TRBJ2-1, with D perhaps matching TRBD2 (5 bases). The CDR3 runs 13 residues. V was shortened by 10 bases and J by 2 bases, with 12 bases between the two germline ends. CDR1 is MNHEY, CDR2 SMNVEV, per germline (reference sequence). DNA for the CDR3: TGTGCCACCACTAGAGCCACCTACAATGAGCAGTTCTTC. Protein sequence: CATTRATYNEQFF.

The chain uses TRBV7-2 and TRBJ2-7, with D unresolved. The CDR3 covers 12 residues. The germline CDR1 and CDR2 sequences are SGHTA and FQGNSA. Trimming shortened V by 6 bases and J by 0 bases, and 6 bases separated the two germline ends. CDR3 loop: CASRSSSYEQYF. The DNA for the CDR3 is TGTGCCAGCAGATCGAGCTCCTACGAGCAGTACTTC.

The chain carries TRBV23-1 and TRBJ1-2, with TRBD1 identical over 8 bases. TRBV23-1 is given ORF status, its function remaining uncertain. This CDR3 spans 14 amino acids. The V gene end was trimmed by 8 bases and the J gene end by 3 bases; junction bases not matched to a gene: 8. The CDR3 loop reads CASGGQGRDYGYTF. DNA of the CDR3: TGCGCCAGCGGCGGACAGGGCCGGGACTATGGCTACACCTTC.

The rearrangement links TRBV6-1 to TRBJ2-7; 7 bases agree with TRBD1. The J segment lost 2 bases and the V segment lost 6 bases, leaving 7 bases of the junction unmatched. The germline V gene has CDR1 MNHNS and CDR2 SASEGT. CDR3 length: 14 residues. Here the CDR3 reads CASRSIQGTYEQYF. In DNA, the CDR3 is TGTGCCAGCAGATCAATACAGGGGACCTACGAGCAGTACTTC.

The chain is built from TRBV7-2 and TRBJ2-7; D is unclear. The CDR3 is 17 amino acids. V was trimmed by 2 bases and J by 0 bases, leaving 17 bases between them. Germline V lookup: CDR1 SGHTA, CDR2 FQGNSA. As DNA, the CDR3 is TGTGCCAGCAGCTTAAACGGTGCGCCCTTCCCCTCCTACGAGCAGTACTTC. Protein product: CASSLNGAPFPSYEQYF.

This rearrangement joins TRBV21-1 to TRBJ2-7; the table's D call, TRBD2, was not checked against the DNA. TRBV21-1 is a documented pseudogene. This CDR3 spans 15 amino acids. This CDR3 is CASASGTSGRYEQYF. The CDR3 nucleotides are TGTGCCAGCGCTTCCGGGACTAGCGGGAGATACGAGCAGTACTTC.

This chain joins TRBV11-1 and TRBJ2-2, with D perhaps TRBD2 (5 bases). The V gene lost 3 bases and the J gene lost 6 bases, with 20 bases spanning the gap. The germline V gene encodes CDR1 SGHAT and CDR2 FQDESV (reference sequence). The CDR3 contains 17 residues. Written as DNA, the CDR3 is TGTGCCAGCAGCTTGGTCCGACTATCTTTCTTTCCCGGGGAGCTGTTTTTT. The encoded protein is CASSLVRLSFFPGELFF.

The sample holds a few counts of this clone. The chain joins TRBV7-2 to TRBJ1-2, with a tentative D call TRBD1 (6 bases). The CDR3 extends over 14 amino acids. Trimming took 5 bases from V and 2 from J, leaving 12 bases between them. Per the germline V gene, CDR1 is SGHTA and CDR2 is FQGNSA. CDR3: CASSRNTGNYGYTF. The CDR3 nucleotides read TGTGCCAGCAGCCGCAATACAGGGAACTATGGCTACACCTTC.

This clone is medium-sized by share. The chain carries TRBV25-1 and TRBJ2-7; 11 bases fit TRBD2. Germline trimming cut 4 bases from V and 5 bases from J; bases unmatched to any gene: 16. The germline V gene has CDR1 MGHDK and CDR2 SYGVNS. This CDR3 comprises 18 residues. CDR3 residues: CASSGSPRGTSGPHEQYF. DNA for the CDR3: TGTGCCAGCAGTGGATCCCCTAGGGGGACTAGCGGCCCGCACGAGCAGTACTTC.

The CDR3 DNA sequence: TGTGCCATCAGTGAGAGACAGGGGGCTACGGTGAACACTGAAGCTTTCTTT. It codes for CAISERQGATVNTEAFF. The chain uses TRBV10-3 and TRBJ1-1, with TRBD1 identical over 10 bases. The CDR3 runs to 17 residues. Trimming removed 2 bases from V and 0 bases from J; junction bases left unmatched: 6. The germline CDR1 and CDR2 sequences are ENHRY and SYGVKD.

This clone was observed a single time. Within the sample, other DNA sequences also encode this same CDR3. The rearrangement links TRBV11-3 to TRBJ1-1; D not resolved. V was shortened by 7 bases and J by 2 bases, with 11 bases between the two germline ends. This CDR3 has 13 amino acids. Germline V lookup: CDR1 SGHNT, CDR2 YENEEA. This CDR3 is CASTAGLNTEAFF. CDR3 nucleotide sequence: TGTGCCAGCACCGCAGGTTTAAACACTGAAGCTTTCTTT. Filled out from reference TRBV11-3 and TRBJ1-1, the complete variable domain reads EAGVVQSPRYKIIEKKQPVAFWCNPISGHNTLYWYLQNLGQGPELLIRYENEEAVDDSQLPKDRFSAERLKGVDSTLKIQPAELGDSAVYLCASTAGLNTEAFFGQGTRLTVV.

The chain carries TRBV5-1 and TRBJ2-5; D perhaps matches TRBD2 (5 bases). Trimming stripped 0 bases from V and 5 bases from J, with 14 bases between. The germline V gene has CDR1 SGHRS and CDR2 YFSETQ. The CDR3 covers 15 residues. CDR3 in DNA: TGCGCCAGCAGCTTGGCCGTCGGGGTAGGGGAGACCCAGTACTTC. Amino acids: CASSLAVGVGETQYF.